This TCR beta chain was identified in a study of T cell repertoires in cytomegalovirus infection. The overall study: Matching HLA type, along with CMV infection, was indicated by public TCR beta signatures. Study-wide results and caveats: In two of eight donors, the top clonotype was HLA-C-restricted CMV-specific.

MiXCR was run by TCRdb on the reads, yielding one entry per CDR3 protein. The data contain some 350,000 distinct CDR3 sequences, around 29% of them singletons. The germline V gene encodes CDR1 SGHVS and CDR2 FNYEAQ. With V trimmed by 3 bases and J by 4 bases, 8 bases remained unmatched. The CDR3 extends over 15 amino acids. This clonotype occurred many times. Antigen specificity is unknown. This material consisted of cultured PBMCs, taken from culture after CMV antigen stimulation. This sequence originates from a human donor in good health (CMV status not recorded). Some clones in this sample may be carry-over from other donors' samples. The V gene is TRBV7-6, the J gene TRBJ2-5; TRBD2 aligns across 7 bases. DNA of the CDR3: TGTGCCAGCAGCTTCTCAGCGGAGCGGGGAGAGACCCAGTACTTC. Translating gives CASSFSAERGETQYF.